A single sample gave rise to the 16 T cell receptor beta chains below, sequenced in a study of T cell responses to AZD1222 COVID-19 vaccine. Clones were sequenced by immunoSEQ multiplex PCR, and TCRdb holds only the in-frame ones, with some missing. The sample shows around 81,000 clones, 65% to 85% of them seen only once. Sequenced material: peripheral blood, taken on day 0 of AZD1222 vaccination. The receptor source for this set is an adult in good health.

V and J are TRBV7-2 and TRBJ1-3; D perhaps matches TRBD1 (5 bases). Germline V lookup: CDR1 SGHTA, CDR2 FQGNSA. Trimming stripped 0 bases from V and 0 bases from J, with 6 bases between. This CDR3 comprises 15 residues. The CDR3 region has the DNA TGTGCCAGCAGCTTAGCGGGGCTCTCTGGAAACACCATATATTTT. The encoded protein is CASSLAGLSGNTIYF.

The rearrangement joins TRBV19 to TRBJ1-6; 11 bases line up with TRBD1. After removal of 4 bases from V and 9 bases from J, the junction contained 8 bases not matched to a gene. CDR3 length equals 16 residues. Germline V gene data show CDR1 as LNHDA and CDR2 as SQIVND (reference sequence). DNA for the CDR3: TGTGCCAGTAGTACCCGGCCGGGACAGGGGGTTTCACCCCTCCACTTT. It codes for CASSTRPGQGVSPLHF.

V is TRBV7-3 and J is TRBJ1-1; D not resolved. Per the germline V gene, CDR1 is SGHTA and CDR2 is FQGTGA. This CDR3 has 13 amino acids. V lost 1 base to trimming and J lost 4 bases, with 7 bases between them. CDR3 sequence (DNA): TGTGCCAGCAGCTTAAACCGACGCACTGAAGCTTTCTTT. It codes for CASSLNRRTEAFF.

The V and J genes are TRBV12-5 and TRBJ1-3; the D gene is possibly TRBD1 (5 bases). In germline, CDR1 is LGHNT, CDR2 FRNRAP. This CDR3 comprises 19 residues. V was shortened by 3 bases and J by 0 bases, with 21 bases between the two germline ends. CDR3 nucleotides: TGTGCTAGTGGTTTTGAAAGGGACCAGATCCTCGTCTCTGGAAACACCATATATTTT. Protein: CASGFERDQILVSGNTIYF.

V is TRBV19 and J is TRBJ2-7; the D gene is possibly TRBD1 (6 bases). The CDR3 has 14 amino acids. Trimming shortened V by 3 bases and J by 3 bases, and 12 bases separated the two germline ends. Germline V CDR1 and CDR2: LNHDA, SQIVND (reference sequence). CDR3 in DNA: TGTGCCAGTAGTATTAAGGGACATATCTACGAGCAGTACTTC. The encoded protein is CASSIKGHIYEQYF.

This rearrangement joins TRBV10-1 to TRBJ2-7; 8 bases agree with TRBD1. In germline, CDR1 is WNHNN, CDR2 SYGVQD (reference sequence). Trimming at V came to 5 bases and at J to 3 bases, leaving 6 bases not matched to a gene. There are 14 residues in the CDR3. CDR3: CASSPSGQGYEQYF. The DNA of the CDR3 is TGCGCCAGCAGTCCCTCAGGACAGGGCTACGAGCAGTACTTC.

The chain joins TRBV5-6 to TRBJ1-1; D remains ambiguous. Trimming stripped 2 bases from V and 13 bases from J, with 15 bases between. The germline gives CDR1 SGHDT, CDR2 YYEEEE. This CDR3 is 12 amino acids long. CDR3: CASSFFGIPGFF. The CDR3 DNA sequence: TGTGCCAGCAGCTTTTTTGGGATTCCTGGTTTCTTT.

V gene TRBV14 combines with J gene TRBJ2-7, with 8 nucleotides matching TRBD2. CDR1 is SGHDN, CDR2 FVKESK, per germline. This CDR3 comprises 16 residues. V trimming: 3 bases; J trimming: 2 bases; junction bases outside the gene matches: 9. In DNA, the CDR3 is TGTGCCAGCAGCCAGGCGGGGGGTCTCAGGACCTACGAGCAGTACTTC. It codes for CASSQAGGLRTYEQYF.

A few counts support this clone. The chain's CDR3 is CASSLERAGGQETQYF. Here the CDR3 DNA reads TGTGCCAGCAGCTTGGAGCGGGCGGGGGGCCAAGAGACCCAGTACTTC. The chain employs TRBV5-8 and TRBJ2-5; 8 bases fit TRBD2. J lost 1 base, V lost 0 bases, and 5 bases had no gene match. In germline, CDR1 is SGHTS, CDR2 YDEGEE. There are 16 residues in the CDR3.

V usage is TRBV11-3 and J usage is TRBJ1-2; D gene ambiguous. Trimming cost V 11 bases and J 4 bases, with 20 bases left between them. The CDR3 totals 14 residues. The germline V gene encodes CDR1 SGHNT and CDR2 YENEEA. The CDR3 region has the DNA TGTGCCCGAACTATTCTGGCGATTTTCTATGGCTACACCTTC. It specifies CARTILAIFYGYTF.

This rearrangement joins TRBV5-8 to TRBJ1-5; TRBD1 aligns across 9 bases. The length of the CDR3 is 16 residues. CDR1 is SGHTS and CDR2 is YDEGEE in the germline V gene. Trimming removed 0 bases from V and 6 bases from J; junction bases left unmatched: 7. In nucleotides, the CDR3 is TGTGCCAGCAGCTTGGAGAAACAGGGGGCTGGTCAGCCCCAGCATTTT. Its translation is CASSLEKQGAGQPQHF.

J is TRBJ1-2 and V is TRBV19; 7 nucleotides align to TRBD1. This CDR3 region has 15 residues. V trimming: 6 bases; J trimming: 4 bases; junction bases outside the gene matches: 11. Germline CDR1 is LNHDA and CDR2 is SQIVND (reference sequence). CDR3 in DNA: TGTGCCAGTAGAGTCTCGACAGGGTCGTCCTATGGCTACACCTTC. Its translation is CASRVSTGSSYGYTF. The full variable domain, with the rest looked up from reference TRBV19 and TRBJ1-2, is DGGITQSPKYLFRKEGQNVTLSCEQNLNHDAMYWYRQDPGQGLRLIYYSQIVNDFQKGDIAEGYSVSREKKESFPLTVTSAQKNPTAFYLCASRVSTGSSYGYTFGSGTRLTVV.

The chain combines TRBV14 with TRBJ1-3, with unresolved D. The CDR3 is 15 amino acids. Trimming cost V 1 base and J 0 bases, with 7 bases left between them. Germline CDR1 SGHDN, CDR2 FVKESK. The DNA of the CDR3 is TGTGCCAGCAGCCAAGTGACTCACTCTGGAAACACCATATATTTT. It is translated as CASSQVTHSGNTIYF.

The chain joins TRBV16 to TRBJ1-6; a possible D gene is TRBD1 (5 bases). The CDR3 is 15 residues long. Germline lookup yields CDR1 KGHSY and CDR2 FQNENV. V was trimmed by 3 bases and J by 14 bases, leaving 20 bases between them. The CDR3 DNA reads TGTGCCAGCAGCCACCGGGACTTACGACTTCGATCCCTCCACTTT. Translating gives CASSHRDLRLRSLHF.

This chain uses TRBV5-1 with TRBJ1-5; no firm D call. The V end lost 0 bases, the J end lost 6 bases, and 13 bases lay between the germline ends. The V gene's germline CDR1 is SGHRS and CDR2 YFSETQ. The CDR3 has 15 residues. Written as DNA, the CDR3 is TGCGCCAGCAGCTTGGGACCGGACCGGAGTCAGCCCCAGCATTTT. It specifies CASSLGPDRSQPQHF.

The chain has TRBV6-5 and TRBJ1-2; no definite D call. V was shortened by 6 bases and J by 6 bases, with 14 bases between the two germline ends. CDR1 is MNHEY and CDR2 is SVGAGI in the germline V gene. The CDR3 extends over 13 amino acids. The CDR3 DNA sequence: TGTGCCAGCAGCTCCCGGACCCGGGATGGCTACACCTTC. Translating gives CASSSRTRDGYTF.